The clone carrying this T cell receptor beta chain was counted only a few times. This entry is derived from a study of T-cell reconstitution after alpha-beta-depleted transplantation in children. Molecular barcoding with unique molecular identifiers was used for the TCRbeta library. TCRdb redid the calling of the PCR reads with MiXCR, one entry per CDR3 protein. The repertoire consists of some 300,000 distinct CDR3 sequences, with about 9.4% occurring once and the leading ten covering 2% to 2.5%. Losses at the gene ends were 0 bases for V and 2 bases for J; bases not matched to a gene: 5. The CDR3 length is 17 residues. Germline V gives CDR1 ENHRY, CDR2 SYGVKD.

The sample was PBMCs from the stem cell graft donor, taken from the stem cell graft. This receptor was taken from a human donor who donated a stem cell graft to a child with acute lymphoblastic leukemia. The V and J genes are TRBV10-3 and TRBJ2-5; 11 positions match TRBD2. In DNA form, the CDR3 reads TGTGCCATCAGTGAGTCGTTCGCTAGCGGGAGGCAAGAGACCCAGTACTTC. Amino acids: CAISESFASGRQETQYF.